The 4 T cell receptor beta chains given below trace back to one sample, sequenced in a study of cytomegalovirus exposure and HLA in healthy donors. It was with 60 Vbeta and 13 Jbeta primers that the PCR ran. TCRdb's copy holds only in-frame clones and misses some; the assay was immunoSEQ multiplex PCR. The sample includes around 150,000 clones, around 68% of them seen just once. Source material: PBMCs. These receptors came from a man aged 30-40 years in good health and CMV-seropositive.

The sample holds a few counts of this clone. V is TRBV4-1 and J is TRBJ1-2; TRBD1 matches 9 bases. Germline V lookup: CDR1 MGHRA, CDR2 YSYEKL. The V segment lost 1 base and the J segment 4 bases; nucleotides outside the gene matches: 4. This CDR3 has 15 amino acids. CDR3 amino acids: CASSQAGQGLYGYTF. Written as DNA, the CDR3 is TGCGCCAGCAGCCAAGCGGGACAGGGTCTCTATGGCTACACCTTC.

The chain employs TRBV5-1 and TRBJ1-4; 9 bases fit TRBD1. Germline loops: CDR1 SGHRS, CDR2 YFSETQ. V lost 3 bases, J lost 6 bases, and 3 bases stayed unmatched. The CDR3 consists of 14 residues. The CDR3 sequence: CASSSGTGYEKLFF. The CDR3 nucleotides read TGCGCCAGCAGCTCCGGGACAGGGTATGAAAAACTGTTTTTT.

In this sample, this clone turned up once. This chain connects TRBV7-2 to TRBJ1-5; TRBD1 matches 7 bases. This CDR3 contains 15 residues. V lost 5 bases, J lost 4 bases, and 8 bases stayed unmatched. Germline CDR1 is SGHTA and CDR2 is FQGNSA. CDR3 sequence: CASSLGQAINQPQHF. In DNA, the CDR3 is TGTGCCAGCAGCCTAGGACAGGCGATTAATCAGCCCCAGCATTTT.

This clone has just one count. The chain couples TRBV9 to TRBJ2-7; D not resolved. Between the trimmed V and J ends, which lost 4 bases and 7 bases, there was a span of 18 bases. CDR1 and CDR2 (germline): SGDLS, YYNGEE. This CDR3 contains 14 residues. The CDR3 loop reads CASSKGGSHSEQYF. DNA of the CDR3: TGTGCCAGCAGCAAAGGCGGCAGCCATTCAGAGCAGTACTTC.